This entry is about one T cell receptor beta chain. The Seattle patients, enrolled during active infection, were followed longitudinally. In the study's own analysis: Amplification of reference gene primers was used by the study to estimate nucleated cell counts. Sequencing was performed with immunoSEQ multiplex PCR; in TCRdb, only in-frame clones are kept and a portion is missing. That table gives V, J and clone size, and the DNA gave D and trimming. The sample has fewer than 200,000 clones; 92% are singletons. The source of the sample is a study of blood T cell repertoires in COVID-19. The CDR3 covers 18 residues. Trimming pared 0 bases from V and 4 bases from J, leaving 22 bases between. CDR1 and CDR2 (germline): SGHTS, YDEGEE.

This clonotype was sampled from a man between 25 and 39 years old with COVID-19, enrolled during active disease. Sequenced: peripheral blood. The genes are TRBV5-8 and TRBJ1-1, with a weak D call TRBD1 (6 bases). The CDR3 DNA sequence: TGTGCCAGCAGCTTGGCAGGGGTAGGGTGGCGAGGGAGCACTGAAGCTTTCTTT. Its translation is CASSLAGVGWRGSTEAFF.